The 17 T cell receptor beta chains given below trace back to one sample, sequenced in a study of beta chain features in type 1 diabetes. Study observations and caveats: Across all four CD4+ subsets, people with type 1 diabetes showed modestly shorter TCRB CDR3s.

The sequenced template was cDNA made from the entire isolated RNA. Clones were sequenced by immunoSEQ multiplex PCR, and TCRdb holds only the in-frame ones, with some missing. The sample consists of approximately 27,000 clones, under 50% of them appearing once. These receptors are not linked to any known antigen. The sequencing sample was made of stem cell memory CD4+ T cells from blood. Source of these receptors: a man aged 25 to 40 with type 1 diabetes.

This clone has just a few counts. The chain has TRBV5-1 and TRBJ2-1; TRBD1 is a possible D gene (6 bases). This CDR3 spans 16 amino acids. V gave up 4 bases and J gave up 4 bases, with 18 bases separating them. Looked up from germline, CDR1 is SGHRS and CDR2 is YFSETQ. The CDR3 loop is CASSPLTGPPYNEQFF. The DNA for the CDR3 is TGCGCCAGCAGCCCACTAACAGGGCCACCGTACAATGAGCAGTTCTTC.

Written as DNA, the CDR3 is TGTGCCAGCAGCTTGGAGGTTAGCGGATACACAGATACGCAGTATTTT. Protein: CASSLEVSGYTDTQYF. The chain recombines TRBV5-4 with TRBJ2-3; TRBD2 is a possible D gene (6 bases). V gave up 0 bases and J gave up 2 bases, with 13 bases separating them. The CDR3 loop spans 16 amino acids. Germline V lookup: CDR1 SGHNT, CDR2 YYREEE (reference sequence).

The V gene is TRBV10-3, the J gene TRBJ2-5; D might be TRBD1 (5 bases). V was pared by 0 bases and J by 5 bases, with 16 bases between. The CDR3 spans 16 residues. Germline values: CDR1 ENHRY, CDR2 SYGVKD. The CDR3 is CAISESAGQPRETQYF. The DNA for the CDR3 is TGTGCCATCAGTGAGTCAGCAGGACAACCTCGGGAGACCCAGTACTTC.

The rearrangement joins TRBV2 to TRBJ2-3; maybe TRBD2 (6 bases). Deletions cut 1 base from V and 1 base from J, with 9 bases between. CDR3 length equals 15 residues. Germline CDR1 reads SNHLY; CDR2 reads FYNNEI. The CDR3 here is CASSEDSGGTDTQYF. For the CDR3, the DNA is TGTGCCAGCAGTGAAGATAGCGGCGGCACAGATACGCAGTATTTT.

In nucleotides, the CDR3 is TGTGCCAGCAGCTCCCGTCGGGGGACTAGCGGGACGAACACCGGGGAGCTGTTTTTT. This encodes CASSSRRGTSGTNTGELFF. The chain combines TRBV5-4 with TRBJ2-2; 13 positions match TRBD2. Germline-derived CDR1 and CDR2 are SGHNT and YYREEE (reference sequence). The junction had 8 bases not matched to a gene; V was cut back by 3 bases and J by 0 bases. This CDR3 spans 19 amino acids.

The chain carries TRBV5-5 and TRBJ1-2; TRBD1 might be the D (6 bases). Trimming shortened V by 4 bases and J by 1 base, and 17 bases separated the two germline ends. Germline CDR1 reads SGHKS; CDR2 reads YYEKEE (reference sequence). This CDR3 is built from 16 residues. Written as DNA, the CDR3 is TGTGCCAGCAGCCTACAGGACAGACTTCTTAACTATGGCTACACCTTC. It specifies CASSLQDRLLNYGYTF.

The chain couples TRBV7-9 to TRBJ1-1; 10 bases fit TRBD1. The germline gives CDR1 SEHNR, CDR2 FQNEAQ (reference sequence). There are 15 residues in the CDR3. Trimming removed 1 base from V and 3 bases from J; junction bases left unmatched: 2. CDR3 coding DNA: TGTGCCAGCAGCTTAGGGACAGGGGGGGACACTGAAGCTTTCTTT. It encodes CASSLGTGGDTEAFF.

There are a few counts of this clone. This chain joins TRBV7-2 and TRBJ2-1; D not resolved. The CDR3 covers 13 residues. Trimming cost V 4 bases and J 0 bases, with 4 bases left between them. Per germline, CDR1 SGHTA and CDR2 FQGNSA. CDR3 protein: CASSSSSYNEQFF. The DNA for the CDR3 is TGTGCCAGCAGCTCCAGCTCCTACAATGAGCAGTTCTTC.

The chain uses TRBV5-1 and TRBJ2-2; possibly TRBD1 for D (6 bases). The CDR3 extends over 15 amino acids. Trimming shortened V by 2 bases and J by 5 bases, and 13 bases separated the two germline ends. Per the germline V gene, CDR1 is SGHRS and CDR2 is YFSETQ. The DNA of the CDR3 is TGCGCCAGCAGCTTCGAGGGCCAGGGGACCGGGGAGCTGTTTTTT. As protein: CASSFEGQGTGELFF.

The V gene is TRBV5-1, the J gene TRBJ2-5, with 10 nucleotides matching TRBD1. J was trimmed by 4 bases and V by 4 bases; bases with no gene match: 7. This CDR3 is 15 amino acids long. From germline, CDR1 is SGHRS and CDR2 YFSETQ. The DNA of the CDR3 is TGCGCCAGCAGCCGGACAGGGGGGGATGGAGAGACCCAGTACTTC. Translation gives CASSRTGGDGETQYF.

The V call is TRBV30, the J call TRBJ2-3; TRBD2 matches at 11 bases. The CDR3 is 16 amino acids. Looked up from germline, CDR1 is GTSNPN and CDR2 is SVGIG (reference sequence). Trimming took 0 bases from V and 4 from J; bases not matched to a gene: 6. CDR3 region: CAWSVNLAGGADTQYF. In DNA form, the CDR3 reads TGTGCCTGGAGTGTAAACCTAGCGGGAGGCGCAGATACGCAGTATTTT. The full variable domain, in which reference TRBV30 and TRBJ2-3 provide the parts outside the CDR3, is SQTIHQWPATLVQPVGSPLSLECTVEGTSNPNLYWYRQAAGRGLQLLFYSVGIGQISSEVPQNLSASRPQDRQFILSSKKLLLSDSGFYLCAWSVNLAGGADTQYFGPGTRLTVL.

The chain is built from TRBV2 and TRBJ2-2; 7 nucleotides line up with TRBD2. This CDR3 region has 16 residues. CDR1 SNHLY and CDR2 FYNNEI come from the germline V gene. Trimming took 3 bases from V and 7 from J; bases not matched to a gene: 11. The chain's CDR3 is CASSEGGRAFGGELFF. CDR3 in DNA: TGTGCCAGCAGTGAGGGAGGGAGGGCCTTTGGCGGGGAGCTGTTTTTT. Together with reference TRBV2 and TRBJ2-2, the CDR3 gives the full variable domain: EPEVTQTPSHQVTQMGQEVILRCVPISNHLYFYWYRQILGQKVEFLVSFYNNEISEKSEIFDDQFSVERPDGSNFTLKIRSTKLEDSAMYFCASSEGGRAFGGELFFGEGSRLTVL.

This clone was counted between two and nine times. J is TRBJ1-2 and V is TRBV18; 7 positions match TRBD1. V was clipped by 6 bases and J by 6 bases; unmatched bases: 10. CDR3 length equals 14 residues. Per germline, CDR1 KGHSH and CDR2 LQKENI. The CDR3 DNA sequence: TGTGCCAGCTCTATAGGACAGGCGTTGGATGGCTACACCTTC. It is translated as CASSIGQALDGYTF.

This chain links TRBV11-2 with TRBJ2-7, with D possibly TRBD1 on 5 matching bases. This CDR3 spans 17 amino acids. The V gene lost 4 bases and the J gene lost 1 base, with 20 bases spanning the gap. Germline values: CDR1 SGHAT, CDR2 FQNNGV. CDR3 loop: CASSYPQVAGLSYEQYF. DNA of the CDR3: TGTGCCAGCAGCTATCCACAGGTTGCAGGGCTTTCCTACGAGCAGTACTTC.

The V and J genes are TRBV29-1 and TRBJ1-1; D is unresolved. This CDR3 comprises 13 residues. Germline V gene sequence: CDR1 SQVTM, CDR2 ANQGSEA. Trimming left V 6 bases short and J 0 bases short, with 11 bases between. CDR3 DNA sequence: TGCAGCGTGAAGGTAGCCCTGAACACTGAAGCTTTCTTT. This codes for CSVKVALNTEAFF.

The chain combines TRBV5-1 with TRBJ2-1, with D unclear. The germline V gene encodes CDR1 SGHRS and CDR2 YFSETQ. V lost 0 bases and J lost 2, with 6 bases in between. The CDR3 runs to 14 residues. The CDR3 DNA sequence: TGCGCCAGCAGCTTGGACAGACCCTACAATGAGCAGTTCTTC. This encodes CASSLDRPYNEQFF. The full variable domain, completed using reference TRBV5-1 and TRBJ2-1, is KAGVTQTPRYLIKTRGQQVTLSCSPISGHRSVSWYQQTPGQGLQFLFEYFSETQRNKGNFPGRFSGRQFSNSRSEMNVSTLELGDSALYLCASSLDRPYNEQFFGPGTRLTVL.

Only a few counts were recorded for this clone. V is TRBV11-1 and J is TRBJ2-7; 8 nucleotides agree with TRBD1. CDR3 length equals 14 residues. The junction had 5 bases not matched to a gene; V was cut back by 1 base and J by 6 bases. The germline CDR1 and CDR2 sequences are SGHAT and FQDESV (reference sequence). The CDR3 reads CASSLGTGPVEQYF. CDR3 DNA: TGTGCCAGCAGCTTAGGGACAGGGCCGGTCGAGCAGTACTTC.